A selection of T cell receptor beta chains follows, all from one sample in a study of siplizumab effects on memory and regulatory T cells. Sequenced by immunoSEQ multiplex PCR; TCRdb stores in-frame clones only, minus some. This table holds around 95,000 clones, more than 85% found once. Sample: CD4+ T cells sorted from blood. The receptors here all came from a human donor in good health. CDR3s include the opening cysteine and the closing phenylalanine or tryptophan. The D gene is left open where the match is weak. Not every row has a clone size; where given, it reads once, few, many or a size class.

TRBV19	TRBJ1-5	NA	once	TGTGCCAGTAGTACCCAGTCTTTCAATCAGCCCCAGCATTTT	CASSTQSFNQPQHF
TRBV18	TRBJ1-2	NA	NA	TGTGCCAGCTCACCGGACTCACTATTTGGCTACACCTTC	CASSPDSLFGYTF
TRBV18	TRBJ2-1	NA	NA	TGTGCCAGCTCACCTGTTCTTTCCTACAATGAGCAGTTCTTC	CASSPVLSYNEQFF
TRBV7-6	TRBJ2-7	NA	NA	TGTGCCAGCAGCTTAGAAGGCAGGGGTCTGGGCGAGCAGTACTTC	CASSLEGRGLGEQYF
TRBV29-1	TRBJ2-3	TRBD2	NA	TGCAGCGTTGATGGCCTCTGGCAGGGACTAGGCACAGATACGCAGTATTTT	CSVDGLWQGLGTDTQYF
TRBV11-3	TRBJ1-1	NA	NA	TGTGCCAGCAGCCTCAGTGGCGCTGAGGCTTTCTTT	CASSLSGAEAFF
TRBV28	TRBJ2-3	NA	NA	TGTGCCAGCAGTCCTCGGGTAGCTGATACGCAGTATTTT	CASSPRVADTQYF
TRBV5-1	TRBJ2-7	TRBD1	NA	TGCGCCAGCAGCTTGACACCCGGGACAGGGCCCTCCTACGAGCAGTACTTC	CASSLTPGTGPSYEQYF
TRBV9	TRBJ1-3	NA	NA	TGTGCCAGCACACGACAGGCTAGTAGCTCTGGAAACACCATATATTTT	CASTRQASSSGNTIYF
TRBV2	TRBJ2-7	NA	NA	TGTGCCAGCAGTGAAGTTTTAGGGACCTACGAGCAGTACTTC	CASSEVLGTYEQYF
TRBV21-1	TRBJ1-2	NA	NA	TGTGCCAGCAGAGAAAGGGGGGCAGGCAGCCCATATGGCTACACCTTC	CASRERGAGSPYGYTF
TRBV9	TRBJ2-5	NA	NA	TGTGCCAGCAGCTCCGCCGGGACACTAATCCAAGAGACCCAGTACTTC	CASSSAGTLIQETQYF
TRBV10-3	TRBJ1-1	TRBD1	NA	TGTGCCATCGCGGGGGGCAGGGGGCGTAGAGACACTGAAGCTTTCTTT	CAIAGGRGRRDTEAFF
TRBV18	TRBJ2-7	TRBD2	NA	TGTGCCAGCTCACCACAAGCGGGGACGGGCTACGAGCAGTACTTC	CASSPQAGTGYEQYF
TRBV18	TRBJ1-1	NA	NA	TGTGCCAGCTCACCTCCGGGACTGCGGAACACTGAAGCTTTCTTT	CASSPPGLRNTEAFF
TRBV7-9	TRBJ1-4	NA	NA	TGTGCCAGCAGCTTAGCGGTGAGAGAAAAACTGTTTTTT	CASSLAVREKLFF
TRBV5-1	TRBJ2-3	TRBD1	NA	TGCGCCAGCAGCTCGGGACAGGTAGATACGCAGTATTTT	CASSSGQVDTQYF
TRBV6-5	TRBJ1-4	NA	NA	TGTGCCAGCAGCCTAGATGGAGCAACTAATGAAAAACTGTTTTTT	CASSLDGATNEKLFF
TRBV28	TRBJ2-2	NA	once	TGTGCCAGCTTAAAGGGAGGAAGCACCGGGGAGCTGTTTTTT	CASLKGGSTGELFF
TRBV10-3	TRBJ2-5	TRBD2	NA	TGTGCCACCCTTAGCGGGGGGGAAGAGACCCAGTACTTC	CATLSGGEETQYF
TRBV10-3	TRBJ1-1	TRBD1	NA	TGTGCCATCAGGGGACAGGAGGTCAACACTGAAGCTTTCTTT	CAIRGQEVNTEAFF
TRBV6-6	TRBJ2-3	NA	NA	TGTGCCAGCACCCTCCTCTGGAGTAGCACAGATACGCAGTATTTT	CASTLLWSSTDTQYF
TRBV4-1	TRBJ1-2	NA	NA	TGCGCCAGCAGCCAAGGGCCAGGGCTGGATGGCTACACCTTC	CASSQGPGLDGYTF
TRBV18	TRBJ1-5	TRBD1	NA	TGTGCCAGCTCTCCACAACGGATGGGACAGGGCAATCAGCCCCAGCATTTT	CASSPQRMGQGNQPQHF
TRBV5-1	TRBJ2-7	NA	NA	TGCGCCAGCAGCTTGGTTTGGGGGCCCTACGAGCAGTACTTC	CASSLVWGPYEQYF
TRBV5-6	TRBJ1-1	TRBD1	NA	TGTGCCAGCAGCTTGAACGTCGGGACAGGGGGCACTGAAGCTTTCTTT	CASSLNVGTGGTEAFF
TRBV7-6	TRBJ1-2	NA	NA	TGTGCCAGCAGCCGGGGGGGTGACTATGGCTACACCTTC	CASSRGGDYGYTF
TRBV30	TRBJ1-1	TRBD1	NA	TGTGCCTGGAATCGACAGGGTAACACTGAAGCTTTCTTT	CAWNRQGNTEAFF
TRBV6-6	TRBJ1-2	TRBD1	NA	TGTGCCAGCAGTTCGACAGGGCTGGATGGCTACACCTTC	CASSSTGLDGYTF
TRBV18	TRBJ2-7	NA	NA	TGTGCCAGCTCACCACGGGAGGGGGATGAGCAGTACTTC	CASSPREGDEQYF
TRBV7-8	TRBJ1-1	NA	NA	TGTGCCAGCAGCGCGGCTGCGGGAGGCACTGAAGCTTTCTTT	CASSAAAGGTEAFF
TRBV19	TRBJ2-2	NA	NA	TGTGCCAGTAGGACTAGTACCCTTCCTGGCACCGGGGAGCTGTTTTTT	CASRTSTLPGTGELFF
TRBV5-1	TRBJ2-7	TRBD1	once	TGCGCCAGCAGCTTAGGACAGGTTCTAGCCTACGAGCAGTACTTC	CASSLGQVLAYEQYF
TRBV7-2	TRBJ1-6	TRBD1	NA	TGTGCCAGCAGCTTGTATACCGGGACAGAAATTAATTCACCCCTCCACTTT	CASSLYTGTEINSPLHF
TRBV5-4	TRBJ1-3	NA	NA	TGTGCCAGCAGCTTGGTCGGGGGAGGAAACACCATATATTTT	CASSLVGGGNTIYF
TRBV10-3	TRBJ1-5	NA	NA	TGTGCCATCAGTGGGGTTGGGGGGGCTCAGCCCCAGCATTTT	CAISGVGGAQPQHF
TRBV6-1	TRBJ2-1	NA	NA	TGTGCCAGCATATTACGGGGCAAAAACAATGAGCAGTTCTTC	CASILRGKNNEQFF
TRBV10-3	TRBJ1-3	TRBD1	NA	TGTGCCATCAGTGGGGGACAGGGAACTGGAAACACCATATATTTT	CAISGGQGTGNTIYF
TRBV4-1	TRBJ1-4	NA	NA	TGCGCCAGCAGCAGATTAGAGTCCCTAACTGTGAAAAATGAAAAACTGTTTTTT	CASSRLESLTVKNEKLFF
TRBV5-1	TRBJ1-2	NA	NA	TGCGCCAGCAGCTTGGCCCTTAGTCAGGGGACGGACGGCTACACCTTC	CASSLALSQGTDGYTF
TRBV7-2	TRBJ1-2	TRBD1	NA	TGTGCCAGCAGCCTTCCGGGACAGGGATCAACCGCCAATTATGGCTACACCTTC	CASSLPGQGSTANYGYTF
TRBV19	TRBJ2-3	NA	NA	TGTGCCAGTAGTACGGGGGGCCCAAACACAGATACGCAGTATTTT	CASSTGGPNTDTQYF
TRBV10-1	TRBJ2-1	TRBD2	NA	TGCGCCAGCAGTGGTGGGGGGGGCTACAATGAGCAGTTCTTC	CASSGGGGYNEQFF
TRBV27	TRBJ1-4	NA	NA	TGTGCCAGCAGCCCGGCACAGGAACGGGGAAAACTGTTTTTT	CASSPAQERGKLFF
TRBV4-2	TRBJ2-1	NA	NA	TGTGCCAGCAGCCAAGCTACGTCCTACAATGAGCAGTTCTTC	CASSQATSYNEQFF